Below, one T cell receptor beta chain is given with its context. Antigen: not known. Isolation yielded PBMCs, at least 7 million per sample, in every case. These data are taken from a study of blood T cells in healthy people across ages. The second PCR ran roughly 6 to 11 cycles with a sample-barcoded 5' primer and J-beta primers. The template-switch adaptor, which had 12 random nucleotides, put a tag on each cDNA molecule. TCRdb itself ran the 5' RACE reads through MiXCR, one entry per CDR3 protein. The data show 630,000 or so distinct CDR3 sequences, less than 40% seen once. Study observations and caveats: Researchers judged that diversity estimates from one million T cells fell short of true values. Researchers report that TCR beta diversity correlated strongly with naive T cell percentage.

In germline, CDR1 is SGHTA, CDR2 FQGNSA. The ends were cut back, 5 bases at V and 1 base at J, with 12 bases in the middle. This CDR3 region has 15 residues. Input material: blood. The J gene is TRBJ2-1, the V gene TRBV7-2; D possibly corresponds to TRBD2 (5 bases). This receptor was taken from a woman aged 80 or over in good health. The CDR3 DNA sequence: TGTGCCAGCAGCCGGACGGGAATATCCTACAATGAGCAGTTCTTC. The encoded protein is CASSRTGISYNEQFF.